This TCR beta chain appears in the sequencing data of a study of post-analysis software for immune sequencing data. In the study overall: Secondary progressive, relapsing-remitting and progressive-relapsing multiple sclerosis were among the included disease courses. Overall study findings and caveats: With TRBV5-6, TRBV5-1 and TRBV20-1 included, five TRBV segments were more frequent in patients than in controls.

Unique molecular identifiers were carried by the TCR beta cDNA libraries. Each CDR3 protein is one row after TCRdb ran MiXCR on the PCR reads. The data hold approximately 400,000 distinct CDR3 sequences, with 30% to 45% observed a single time. This clonotype was detected ten times or more. The antigen remains unidentified. V dropped 0 bases and J dropped 10 bases, with 10 bases sitting between them. The CDR3 extends over 14 amino acids. Germline CDR1 is MNHEY and CDR2 is SVGAGI. The chain employs TRBV6-5 and TRBJ1-6; no reliable D call. What was sequenced was blood. This TCR was recovered from a girl aged 10-17 years with multiple sclerosis. CDR3 protein: CASSYSAGESPLHF. Here the CDR3 DNA reads TGTGCCAGCAGTTACTCTGCTGGGGAGTCACCCCTCCACTTT.